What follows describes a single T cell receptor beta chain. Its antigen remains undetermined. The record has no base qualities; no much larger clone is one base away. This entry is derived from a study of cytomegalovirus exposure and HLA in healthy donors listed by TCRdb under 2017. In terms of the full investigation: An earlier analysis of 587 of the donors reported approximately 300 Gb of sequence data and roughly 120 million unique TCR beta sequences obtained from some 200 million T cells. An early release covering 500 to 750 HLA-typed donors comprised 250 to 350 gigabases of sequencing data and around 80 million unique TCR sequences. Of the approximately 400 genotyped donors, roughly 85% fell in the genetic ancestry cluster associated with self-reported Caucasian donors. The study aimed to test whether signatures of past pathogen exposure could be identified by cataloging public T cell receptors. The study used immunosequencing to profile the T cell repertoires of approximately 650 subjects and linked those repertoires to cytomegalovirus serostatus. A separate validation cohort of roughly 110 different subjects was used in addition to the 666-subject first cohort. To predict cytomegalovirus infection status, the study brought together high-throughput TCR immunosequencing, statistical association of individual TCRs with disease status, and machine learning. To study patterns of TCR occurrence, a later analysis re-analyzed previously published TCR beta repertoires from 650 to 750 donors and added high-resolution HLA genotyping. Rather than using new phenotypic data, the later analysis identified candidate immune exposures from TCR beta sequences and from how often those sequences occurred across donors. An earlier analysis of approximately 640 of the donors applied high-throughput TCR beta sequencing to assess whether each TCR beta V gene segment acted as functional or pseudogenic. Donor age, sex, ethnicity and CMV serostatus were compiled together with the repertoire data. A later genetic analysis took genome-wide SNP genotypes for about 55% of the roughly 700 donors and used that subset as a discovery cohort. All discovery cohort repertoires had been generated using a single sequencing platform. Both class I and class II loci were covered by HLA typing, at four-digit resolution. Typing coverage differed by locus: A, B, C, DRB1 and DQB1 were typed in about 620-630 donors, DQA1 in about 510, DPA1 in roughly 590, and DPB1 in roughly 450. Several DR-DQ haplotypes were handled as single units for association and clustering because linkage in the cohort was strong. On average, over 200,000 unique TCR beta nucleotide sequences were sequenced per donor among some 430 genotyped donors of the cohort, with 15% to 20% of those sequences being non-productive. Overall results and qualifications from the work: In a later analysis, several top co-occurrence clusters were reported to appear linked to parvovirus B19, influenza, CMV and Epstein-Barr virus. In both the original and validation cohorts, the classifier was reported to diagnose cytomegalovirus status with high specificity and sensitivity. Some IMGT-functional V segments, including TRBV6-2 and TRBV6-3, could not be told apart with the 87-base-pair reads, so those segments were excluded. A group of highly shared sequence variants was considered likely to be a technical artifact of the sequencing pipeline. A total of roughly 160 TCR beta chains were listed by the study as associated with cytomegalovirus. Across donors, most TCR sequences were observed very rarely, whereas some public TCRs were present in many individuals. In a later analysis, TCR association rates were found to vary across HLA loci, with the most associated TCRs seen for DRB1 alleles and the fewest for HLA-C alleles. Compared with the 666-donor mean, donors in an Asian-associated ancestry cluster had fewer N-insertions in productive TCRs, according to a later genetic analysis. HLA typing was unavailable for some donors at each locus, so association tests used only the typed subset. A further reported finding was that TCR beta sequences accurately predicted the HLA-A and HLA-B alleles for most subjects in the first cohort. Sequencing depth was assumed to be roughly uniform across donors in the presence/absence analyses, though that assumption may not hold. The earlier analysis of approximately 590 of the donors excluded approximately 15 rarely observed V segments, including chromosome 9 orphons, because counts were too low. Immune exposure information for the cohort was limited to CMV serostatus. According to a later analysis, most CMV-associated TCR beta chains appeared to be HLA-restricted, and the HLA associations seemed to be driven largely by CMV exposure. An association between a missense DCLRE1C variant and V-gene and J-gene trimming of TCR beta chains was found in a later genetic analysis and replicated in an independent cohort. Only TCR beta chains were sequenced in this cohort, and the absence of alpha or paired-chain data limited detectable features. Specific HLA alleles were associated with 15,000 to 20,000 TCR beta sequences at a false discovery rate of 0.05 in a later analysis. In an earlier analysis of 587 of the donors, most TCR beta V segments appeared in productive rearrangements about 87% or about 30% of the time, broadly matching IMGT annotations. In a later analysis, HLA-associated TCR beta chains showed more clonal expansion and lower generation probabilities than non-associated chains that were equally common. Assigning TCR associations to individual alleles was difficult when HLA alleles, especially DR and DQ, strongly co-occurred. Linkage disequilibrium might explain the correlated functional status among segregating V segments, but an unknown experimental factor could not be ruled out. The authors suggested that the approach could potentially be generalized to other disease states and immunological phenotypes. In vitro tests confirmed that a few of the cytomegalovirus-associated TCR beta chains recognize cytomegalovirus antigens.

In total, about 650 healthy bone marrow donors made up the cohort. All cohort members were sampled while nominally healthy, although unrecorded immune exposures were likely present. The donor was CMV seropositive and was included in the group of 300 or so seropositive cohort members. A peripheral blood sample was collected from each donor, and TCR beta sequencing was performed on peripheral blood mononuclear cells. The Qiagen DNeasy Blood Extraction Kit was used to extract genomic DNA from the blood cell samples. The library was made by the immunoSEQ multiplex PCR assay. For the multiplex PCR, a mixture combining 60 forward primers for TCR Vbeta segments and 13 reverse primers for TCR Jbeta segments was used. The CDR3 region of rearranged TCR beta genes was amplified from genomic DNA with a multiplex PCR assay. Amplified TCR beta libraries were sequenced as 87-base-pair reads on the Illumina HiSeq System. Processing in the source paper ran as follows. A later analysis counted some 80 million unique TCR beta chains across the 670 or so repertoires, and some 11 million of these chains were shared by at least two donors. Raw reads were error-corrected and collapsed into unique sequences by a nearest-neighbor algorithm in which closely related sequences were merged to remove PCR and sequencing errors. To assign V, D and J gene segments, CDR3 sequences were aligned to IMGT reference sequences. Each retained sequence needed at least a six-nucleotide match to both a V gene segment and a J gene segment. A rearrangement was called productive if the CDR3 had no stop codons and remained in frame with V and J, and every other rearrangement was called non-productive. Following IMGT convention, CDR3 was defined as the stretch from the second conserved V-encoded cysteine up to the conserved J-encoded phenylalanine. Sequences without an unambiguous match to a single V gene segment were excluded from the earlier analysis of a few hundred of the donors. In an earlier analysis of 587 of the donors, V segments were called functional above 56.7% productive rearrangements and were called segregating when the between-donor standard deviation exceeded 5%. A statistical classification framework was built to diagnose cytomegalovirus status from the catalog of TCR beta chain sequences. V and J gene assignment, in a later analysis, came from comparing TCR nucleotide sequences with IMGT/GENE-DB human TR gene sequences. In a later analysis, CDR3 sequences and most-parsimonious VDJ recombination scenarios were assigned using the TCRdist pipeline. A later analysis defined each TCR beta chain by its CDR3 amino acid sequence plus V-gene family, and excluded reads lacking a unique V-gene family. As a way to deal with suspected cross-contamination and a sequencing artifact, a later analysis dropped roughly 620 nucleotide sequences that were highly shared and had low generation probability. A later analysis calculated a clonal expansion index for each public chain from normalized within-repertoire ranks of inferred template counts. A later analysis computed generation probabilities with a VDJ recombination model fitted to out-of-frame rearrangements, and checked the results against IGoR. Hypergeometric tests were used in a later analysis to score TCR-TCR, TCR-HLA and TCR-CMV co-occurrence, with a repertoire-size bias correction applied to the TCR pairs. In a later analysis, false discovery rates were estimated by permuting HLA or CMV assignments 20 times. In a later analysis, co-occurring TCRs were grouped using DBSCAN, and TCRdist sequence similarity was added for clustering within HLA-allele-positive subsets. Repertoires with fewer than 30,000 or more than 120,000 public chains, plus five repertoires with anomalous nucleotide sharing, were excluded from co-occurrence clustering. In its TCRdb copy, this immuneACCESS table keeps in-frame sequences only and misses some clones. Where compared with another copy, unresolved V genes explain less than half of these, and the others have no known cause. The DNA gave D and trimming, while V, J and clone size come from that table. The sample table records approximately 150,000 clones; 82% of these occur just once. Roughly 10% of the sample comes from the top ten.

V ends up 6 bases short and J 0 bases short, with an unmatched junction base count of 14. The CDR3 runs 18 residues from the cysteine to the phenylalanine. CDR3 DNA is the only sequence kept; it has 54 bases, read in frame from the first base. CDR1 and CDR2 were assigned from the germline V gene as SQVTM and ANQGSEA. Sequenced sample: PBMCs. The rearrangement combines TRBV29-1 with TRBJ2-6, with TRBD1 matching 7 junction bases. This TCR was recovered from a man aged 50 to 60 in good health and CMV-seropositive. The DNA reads TGCAGCGTGAGAACCGGGACAGACATGCCCTCTGGGGCCAACGTCCTGACTTTC. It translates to CSVRTGTDMPSGANVLTF.